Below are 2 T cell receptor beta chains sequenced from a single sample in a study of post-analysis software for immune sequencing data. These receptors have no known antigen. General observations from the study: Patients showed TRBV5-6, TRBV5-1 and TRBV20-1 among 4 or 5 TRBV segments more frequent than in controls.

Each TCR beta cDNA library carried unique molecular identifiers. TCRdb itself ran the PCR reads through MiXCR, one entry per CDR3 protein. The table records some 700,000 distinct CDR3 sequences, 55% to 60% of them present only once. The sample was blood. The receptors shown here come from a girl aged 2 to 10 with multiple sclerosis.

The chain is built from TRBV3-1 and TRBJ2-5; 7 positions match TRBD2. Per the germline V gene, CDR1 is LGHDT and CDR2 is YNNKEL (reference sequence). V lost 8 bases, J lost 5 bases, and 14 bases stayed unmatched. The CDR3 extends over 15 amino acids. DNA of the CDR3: TGTGCCAGCCGGGCGGGTACGGCTAGCGGTGAGACCCAGTACTTC. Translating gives CASRAGTASGETQYF.

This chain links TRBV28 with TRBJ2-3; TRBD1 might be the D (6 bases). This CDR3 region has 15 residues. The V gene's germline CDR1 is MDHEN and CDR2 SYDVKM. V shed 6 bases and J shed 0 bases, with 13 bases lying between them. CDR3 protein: CASRATGTSTDTQYF. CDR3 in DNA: TGTGCCAGCAGGGCGACAGGAACTAGCACAGATACGCAGTATTTT.